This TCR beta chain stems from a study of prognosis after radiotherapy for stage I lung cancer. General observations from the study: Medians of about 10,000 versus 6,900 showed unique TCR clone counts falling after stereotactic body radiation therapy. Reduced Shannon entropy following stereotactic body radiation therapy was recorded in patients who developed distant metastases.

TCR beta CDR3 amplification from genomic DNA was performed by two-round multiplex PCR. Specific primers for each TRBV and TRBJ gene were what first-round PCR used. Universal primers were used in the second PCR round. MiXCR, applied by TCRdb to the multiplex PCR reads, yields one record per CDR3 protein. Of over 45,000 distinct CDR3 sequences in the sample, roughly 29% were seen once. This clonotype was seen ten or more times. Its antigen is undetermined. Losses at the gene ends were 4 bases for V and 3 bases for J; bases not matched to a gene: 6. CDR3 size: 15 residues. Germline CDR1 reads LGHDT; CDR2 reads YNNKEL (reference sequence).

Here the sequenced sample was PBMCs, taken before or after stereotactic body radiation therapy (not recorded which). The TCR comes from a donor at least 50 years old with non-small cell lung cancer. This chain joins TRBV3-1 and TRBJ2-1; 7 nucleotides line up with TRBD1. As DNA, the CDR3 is TGTGCCAGCAGCCTAGACAGGGACATCTACAATGAGCAGTTCTTC. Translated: CASSLDRDIYNEQFF.